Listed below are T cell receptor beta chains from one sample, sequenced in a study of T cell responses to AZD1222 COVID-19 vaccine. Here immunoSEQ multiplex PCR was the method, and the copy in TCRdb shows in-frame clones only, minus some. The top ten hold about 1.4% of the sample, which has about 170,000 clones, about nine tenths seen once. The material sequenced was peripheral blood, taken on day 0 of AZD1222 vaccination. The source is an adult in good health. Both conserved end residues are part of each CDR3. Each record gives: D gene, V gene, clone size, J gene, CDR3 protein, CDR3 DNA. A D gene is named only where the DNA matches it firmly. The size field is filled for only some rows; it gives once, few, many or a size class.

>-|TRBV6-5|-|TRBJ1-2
CASSSSGITGYTF
-
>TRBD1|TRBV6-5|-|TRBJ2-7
CASTSDRGGSYEQYF
TGTGCCAGTACCTCCGACAGGGGGGGCTCCTACGAGCAGTACTTC
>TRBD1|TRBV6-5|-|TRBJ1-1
CASLNPQGAGTEAFF
TGTGCCAGCCTCAATCCACAGGGGGCGGGGACTGAAGCTTTCTTT
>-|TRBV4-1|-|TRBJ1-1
CASSQELGGSTEAFF
TGCGCCAGCAGCCAAGAATTGGGGGGAAGCACTGAAGCTTTCTTT
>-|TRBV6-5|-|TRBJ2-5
CASFSGPQETQYF
TGTGCCAGTTTTAGCGGACCGCAAGAGACCCAGTACTTC
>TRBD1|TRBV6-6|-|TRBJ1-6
CASRKDRGDNSPLHF
TGTGCCAGCAGGAAGGACAGGGGAGATAATTCACCCCTCCACTTT
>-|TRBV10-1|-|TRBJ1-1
CASSDGIGSNTEAFF
TGCGCCAGCAGTGATGGTATCGGCAGCAACACTGAAGCTTTCTTT
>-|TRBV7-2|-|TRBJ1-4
CASSIMTGTGNEKLFF
TGTGCCAGCAGCATAATGACCGGGACTGGAAATGAAAAACTGTTTTTT
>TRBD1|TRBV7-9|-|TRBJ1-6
CASSPWGQVNSPLHF
TGTGCCAGCAGCCCCTGGGGACAGGTTAATTCACCCCTCCACTTT
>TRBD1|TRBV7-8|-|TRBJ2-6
CASSLVAGGNGANVLTF
TGTGCCAGCAGCTTAGTGGCAGGGGGCAATGGGGCCAACGTCCTGACTTTC
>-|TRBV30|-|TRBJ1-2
CAWSFTVFNYGYTF
TGTGCCTGGAGTTTCACGGTCTTTAACTATGGCTACACCTTC
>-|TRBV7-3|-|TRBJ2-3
CASSLNTNTDTQYF
TGTGCCAGCAGCTTAAACACCAACACAGATACGCAGTATTTT
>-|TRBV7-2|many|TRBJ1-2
CASSLNRARDYGYTF
TGTGCCAGCAGCTTAAACAGAGCTAGGGACTATGGCTACACCTTC
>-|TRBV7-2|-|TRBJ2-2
CASRAVAGHTGELFF
TGTGCCAGCAGGGCCGTGGCAGGACACACCGGGGAGCTGTTTTTT
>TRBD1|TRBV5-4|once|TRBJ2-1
CASKKQGPTYNEQFF
TGTGCCAGCAAAAAACAGGGGCCAACATACAATGAGCAGTTCTTC
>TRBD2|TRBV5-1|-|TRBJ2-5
CASSSGRGGQETQYF
TGCGCCAGCAGCTCCGGGAGGGGAGGGCAAGAGACCCAGTACTTC
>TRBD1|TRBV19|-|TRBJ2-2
CASSMQGTGRTGELFF
TGTGCCAGTAGTATGCAGGGGACAGGGCGCACCGGGGAGCTGTTTTTT
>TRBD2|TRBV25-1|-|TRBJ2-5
CASSDSGGAWETQYF
TGTGCCAGCAGTGATTCCGGGGGGGCTTGGGAGACCCAGTACTTC
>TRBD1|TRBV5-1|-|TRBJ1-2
CASSPEGQGAHGYTF
TGCGCCAGCAGCCCGGAGGGACAGGGGGCGCATGGCTACACCTTC
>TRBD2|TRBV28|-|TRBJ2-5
CASSNRGLAGGRQETQYF
TGTGCCAGCAGTAACAGAGGACTAGCGGGGGGCCGTCAAGAGACCCAGTACTTC
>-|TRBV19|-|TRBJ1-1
CASSIWSGPTEAFF
TGTGCCAGTAGTATTTGGTCCGGTCCCACTGAAGCTTTCTTT
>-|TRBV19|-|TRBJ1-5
CASSNRPAYSNQPQHF
TGTGCCAGTAGTAACCGCCCAGCGTATAGCAATCAGCCCCAGCATTTT
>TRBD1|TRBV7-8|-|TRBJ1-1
CASSSPQGMNTEAFF
TGTGCCAGCAGCTCCCCACAGGGGATGAACACTGAAGCTTTCTTT
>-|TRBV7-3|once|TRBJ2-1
CASSLLLGTQNEQFF
TGTGCCAGCAGCTTACTCCTTGGTACACAGAATGAGCAGTTCTTC
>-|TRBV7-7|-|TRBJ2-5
CASSFGPDGETQYF
TGTGCTAGCAGCTTCGGGCCCGACGGAGAGACCCAGTACTTC
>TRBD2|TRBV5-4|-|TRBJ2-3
CASSFSLAGYPRLPDTQYF
TGTGCCAGCAGCTTCTCGCTAGCGGGGTACCCCCGTTTGCCAGATACGCAGTATTTT
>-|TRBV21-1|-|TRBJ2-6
CASSLRGGLGANVLTF
TGTGCCAGCAGCCTCCGGGGCGGCCTGGGGGCCAACGTCCTGACTTTC
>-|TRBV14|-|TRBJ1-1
CASSQGQPEAFF
TGTGCCAGCAGCCAAGGGCAACCCGAAGCTTTCTTT
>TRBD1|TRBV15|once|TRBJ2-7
CATSRDRGASYEQYF
TGTGCCACCAGCAGGGACAGGGGGGCCTCCTACGAGCAGTACTTC
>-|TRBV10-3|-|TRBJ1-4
CASGGWVDEKLFF
TGTGCCTCCGGTGGGTGGGTTGACGAAAAACTGTTTTTT
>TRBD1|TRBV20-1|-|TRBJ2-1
CSARERTGQFF
TGCAGTGCTAGAGAACGGACAGGGCAGTTCTTC
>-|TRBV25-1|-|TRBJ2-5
CATATIGWETQYF
TGTGCCACCGCGACCATCGGGTGGGAGACCCAGTACTTC
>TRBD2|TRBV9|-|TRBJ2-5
CASSEAGMGETQYF
TGTGCCAGCAGTGAAGCGGGGATGGGGGAGACCCAGTACTTC
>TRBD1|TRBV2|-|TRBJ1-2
CASTGQGHGYTF
TGTGCCAGCACCGGACAGGGGCATGGCTACACCTTC
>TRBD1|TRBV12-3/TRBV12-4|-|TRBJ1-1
CASSFGTADGAFF
TGTGCCAGCAGTTTCGGGACAGCCGATGGAGCTTTCTTT
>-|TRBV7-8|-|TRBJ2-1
CASSLNDGDSYNEQFF
TGTGCCAGCAGCTTAAATGACGGGGACTCCTACAATGAGCAGTTCTTC
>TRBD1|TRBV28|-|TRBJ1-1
CASSLRQGGRTEAFF
TGTGCCAGCAGTTTAAGGCAGGGGGGCAGGACTGAAGCTTTCTTT
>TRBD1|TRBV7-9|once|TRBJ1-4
CASSLATGREKLFF
TGTGCCAGCAGCTTAGCGACAGGGCGTGAAAAACTGTTTTTT
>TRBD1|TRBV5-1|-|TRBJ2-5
CASSLEGANQETQYF
TGCGCCAGCAGCTTGGAGGGGGCGAACCAAGAGACCCAGTACTTC
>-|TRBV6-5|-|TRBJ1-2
CASSLMSQNYGYTF
TGTGCCAGCAGTTTGATGAGTCAGAACTATGGCTACACCTTC
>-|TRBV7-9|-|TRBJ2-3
CASTPLFHRDGTTDTQYF
TGTGCCAGCACCCCGCTATTCCACAGGGACGGGACAACAGATACGCAGTATTTT
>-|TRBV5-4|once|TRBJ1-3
CASSPTQIDPSGNTIYF
TGTGCCAGCAGCCCAACACAGATCGACCCTTCTGGAAACACCATATATTTT
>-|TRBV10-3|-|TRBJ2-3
CAISEGAVDTQYF
TGTGCCATCAGTGAGGGGGCGGTGGATACGCAGTATTTT
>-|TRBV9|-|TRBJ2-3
CASSIQGFSTDTQYF
TGTGCCAGCAGCATCCAAGGGTTCAGCACAGATACGCAGTATTTT
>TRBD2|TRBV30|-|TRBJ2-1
CASSPGLAGGHNEQFF
TGTGCCAGCTCCCCGGGACTAGCGGGGGGCCACAATGAGCAGTTCTTC
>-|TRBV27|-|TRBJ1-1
CASSRADTMNTEAFF
TGTGCCAGCAGTCGGGCGGACACTATGAACACTGAAGCTTTCTTT
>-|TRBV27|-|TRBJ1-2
CASSSKDDNYGYTF
TGTGCCAGCAGTTCGAAAGACGACAACTATGGCTACACCTTC
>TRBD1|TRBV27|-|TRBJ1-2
CASSPLTGGYGYTF
TGTGCCAGCAGTCCCTTGACAGGGGGCTATGGCTACACCTTC
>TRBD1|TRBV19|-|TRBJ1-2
CASSIVSGQGATGYTF
TGTGCCAGTAGTATTGTTTCTGGACAGGGGGCGACTGGCTACACCTTC
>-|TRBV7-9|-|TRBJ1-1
CASIEAGFTEAFF
TGTGCCAGCATCGAAGCGGGCTTCACTGAAGCTTTCTTT
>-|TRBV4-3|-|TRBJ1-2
CASSPNHVRGNYGYTF
TGCGCCAGCAGCCCCAACCACGTCAGGGGCAACTATGGCTACACCTTC
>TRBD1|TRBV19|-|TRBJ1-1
CASSSGQDTEAFF
TGTGCCAGTAGTTCCGGACAGGACACTGAAGCTTTCTTT